This entry lists 32 T cell receptor beta chains sequenced from one sample in a study of molecular identifiers for immune sequencing clone quantification. Via MiXCR, TCRdb re-called the PCR reads, giving one row per CDR3 protein. Of approximately 590,000 distinct CDR3 sequences listed, about 25% are singletons. Material for sequencing was naive CD8+ T cells from blood, with Jurkat cell RNA spiked in. Stated subset: FACS-sorted CD8+CD4-CCR7+CD45RA+ naive T cells. The receptors were gathered from a human donor in good health. Some libraries in this study had Jurkat cell RNA spiked in.

This clonotype appeared a few times. The chain recombines TRBV19 with TRBJ2-3; D gene unclear. The CDR3 sequence is 14 residues long. Deletions cut 1 base from V and 4 bases from J, with 9 bases between. Germline loops: CDR1 LNHDA, CDR2 SQIVND (reference sequence). The CDR3 bases are TGTGCCAGTAGTATAGGCGTTGGGCCAGATACGCAGTATTTT. The encoded protein is CASSIGVGPDTQYF.

This clonotype was recorded a few times. V is TRBV4-1 and J is TRBJ2-7; D not certain. CDR3 size: 16 residues. V gave up 0 bases and J gave up 0 bases, with 12 bases separating them. Germline CDR1 is MGHRA and CDR2 is YSYEKL. CDR3 sequence: CASSQDPGASSYEQYF. CDR3 nucleotides: TGCGCCAGCAGCCAAGATCCTGGCGCCAGCTCCTACGAGCAGTACTTC.

Of note for this clonotype: A read error may account for a junction end that differs from germline. V and J are TRBV28 and TRBJ1-4, with unresolved D. The CDR3 length is 14 residues. Germline CDR1 reads MDHEN; CDR2 reads SYDVKM. The CDR3 region is CASSAGRAREKLFF. As DNA, the CDR3 is TGTGCCAGCAGCGCCGGGAGGGCCCGGGAAAAACTGTTTTTC.

Regarding this clonotype: The junction departs from germline at one end; a sequencing error may be responsible. The chain is built from TRBV11-3 and TRBJ1-1; D is perhaps TRBD1 (5 bases). Germline assignment: CDR1 SGHNT and CDR2 YENEEA. The CDR3 spans 14 residues. CDR3 nucleotide sequence: TGTGCCAGCAGCCTGACCGGGACGGGCACTAAAGCTTTCTTT. Protein product: CASSLTGTGTKAFF.

This clonotype was picked up one time. At one end, the junction sequence differs from germline, possibly due to a read error. The V and J genes are TRBV27 and TRBJ2-7; D is unresolved. The length of the CDR3 is 11 residues. Germline loops: CDR1 MNHEY, CDR2 SMNVEV (reference sequence). CDR3 sequence reads: CASSTGYEQCF. The CDR3 DNA sequence: TGTGCCAGCAGTACCGGGTACGAGCAGTGCTTC.

Written as DNA, the CDR3 is TGTGCCAGCAGTTTACCGACAGGGCCCAATGAGCAGTTCTTC. Translation gives CASSLPTGPNEQFF. J is TRBJ2-1 and V is TRBV27; 7 nucleotides line up with TRBD1. From germline, CDR1 is MNHEY and CDR2 SMNVEV (reference sequence). The CDR3 contains 14 residues. Trimming took 2 bases from V and 6 from J; bases not matched to a gene: 4.

This clonotype was detected a few times. V gene TRBV4-3 combines with J gene TRBJ1-2; tentatively, D is TRBD1 (5 bases). This CDR3 contains 15 residues. With 0 bases removed from V and 5 bases from J, the gap between germline ends came to 13 bases. Per germline, CDR1 LGHNA and CDR2 YSLEER. The CDR3 DNA reads TGCGCCAGCAGCCAAGAACCCCAGGGCAATTATGGCTACACCTTC. Its protein product is CASSQEPQGNYGYTF.

Only a few counts were recorded for this clonotype. The rearrangement uses TRBV6-2 or TRBV6-3 and TRBJ1-4, with unresolved D. In germline, CDR1 is MNHEY, CDR2 SVGEGT. V lost 0 bases to trimming and J lost 5 bases, with 19 bases between them. This CDR3 comprises 18 residues. This CDR3 reads CASSYSKARLRINEKLFF. DNA for the CDR3: TGTGCCAGCAGTTACTCGAAAGCCAGACTAAGGATAAATGAAAAACTGTTTTTT.

This clonotype appeared many times. The V gene is TRBV6-5, the J gene TRBJ1-1; 9 positions agree with TRBD1. V lost 2 bases and J lost 0; bases outside the gene matches: 1. The CDR3 covers 15 residues. Germline V gene lookup returns CDR1 MNHEY and CDR2 SVGAGI. The CDR3 nucleotides read TGTGCCAGCAGTTACGGGACAGGGATGAACACTGAAGCTTTCTTT. Translating it yields CASSYGTGMNTEAFF.

This clonotype showed up just a few times. The V and J genes are TRBV7-9 and TRBJ1-5; TRBD1 matches at 9 bases. J was trimmed by 2 bases and V by 5 bases; bases with no gene match: 7. CDR3 length equals 16 residues. CDR1 SEHNR and CDR2 FQNEAQ come from the germline V gene (reference sequence). CDR3 amino acids: CASSRSTGGRNQPQHF. The CDR3 DNA reads as TGTGCCAGCAGCCGTTCCACAGGGGGCCGCAATCAGCCCCAGCATTTT. The full variable domain, in which reference TRBV7-9 and TRBJ1-5 provide the parts outside the CDR3, is DTGVSQNPRHKITKRGQNVTFRCDPISEHNRLYWYRQTLGQGPEFLTYFQNEAQLEKSRLLSDRFSAERPKGSFSTLEIQRTEQGDSAMYLCASSRSTGGRNQPQHFGDGTRLSIL.

Note on this clonotype: Being one base from a much bigger clone, this may be a read error. V is TRBV28 and J is TRBJ1-6; TRBD1 matches at 9 bases. This CDR3 is built from 15 residues. The trim removed 3 bases at V and 9 bases at J, leaving 6 bases unmatched. Per germline, CDR1 MDHEN and CDR2 SYDVKM. As DNA, the CDR3 is TGTGCCAGCAGTTTTGTTAGACAGGGGGTTTCACCCCTCCACTTT. Its translation: CASSFVRQGVSPLHF. The complete variable domain, with remaining parts taken from reference TRBV28 and TRBJ1-6, reads DVKVTQSSRYLVKRTGEKVFLECVQDMDHENMFWYRQDPGLGLRLIYFSYDVKMKEKGDIPEGYSVSREKKERFSLILESASTNQTSMYLCASSFVRQGVSPLHFGNGTRLTVT.

This clonotype occurred a few times. This chain links TRBV27 with TRBJ2-3; weak D call: TRBD1 (6 bases). CDR1 and CDR2 (germline): MNHEY, SMNVEV (reference sequence). The CDR3 sequence is 13 residues long. The germline V and J ends were trimmed by 5 bases and 2 bases, with 8 bases remaining between them. In DNA form, the CDR3 reads TGTGCCAGCAGTGACAGGTACACAGATACGCAGTATTTT. It encodes CASSDRYTDTQYF.

V usage is TRBV25-1 and J usage is TRBJ1-6, with D tentatively TRBD1 (5 bases). This CDR3 has 16 amino acids. Deletions cut 5 bases from V and 2 bases from J, with 13 bases between. Germline V gene sequence: CDR1 MGHDK, CDR2 SYGVNS. In DNA form, the CDR3 reads TGTGCCAGCAGTTCGACGGGGGTGGCCTATAATTCACCCCTCCACTTT. The encoded protein is CASSSTGVAYNSPLHF.

This clonotype was counted many times. The chain recombines TRBV24-1 with TRBJ1-1; D may be TRBD1 (5 bases). This CDR3 spans 13 amino acids. The germline V gene encodes CDR1 KGHDR and CDR2 SFDVKD. The CDR3 coding sequence is TGTGCAACCCAGGGAAGGGTGGGGACTGAAGCTTTCTTT. This translates into CATQGRVGTEAFF.

At least ten counts were recorded for this clonotype. The CDR3: CASSQDVGAYEQYF. As DNA, the CDR3 is TGCGCCAGCAGCCAAGATGTAGGGGCCTACGAGCAGTACTTC. The chain carries TRBV4-3 and TRBJ2-7, with D maybe TRBD1 (5 bases). The CDR3 runs to 14 residues. V was pared by 0 bases and J by 2 bases, with 8 bases between. CDR1 LGHNA and CDR2 YSLEER come from the germline V gene.

This clonotype was seen ten or more times. The V gene is TRBV25-1, the J gene TRBJ2-7, with D possibly TRBD2 on 7 matching bases. The germline V gene encodes CDR1 MGHDK and CDR2 SYGVNS. Trimming took off 3 bases at V and 0 bases at J, with 15 bases between the two ends. This CDR3 is built from 16 residues. The CDR3 here is CASSEGARGASYEQYF. CDR3 coding DNA: TGTGCCAGCAGTGAGGGGGCCCGGGGGGCCTCCTACGAGCAGTACTTC.

The sample holds a few counts of this clonotype. This rearrangement joins TRBV5-6 to TRBJ2-5; TRBD2 matches at 7 bases. CDR3 length: 15 amino acids. The V segment lost 3 bases and the J segment 0 bases; nucleotides outside the gene matches: 5. Per the germline V gene, CDR1 is SGHDT and CDR2 is YYEEEE. The CDR3 region is CASSWPSGDQETQYF. As DNA, the CDR3 is TGTGCCAGCAGCTGGCCCAGCGGGGACCAAGAGACCCAGTACTTC.

The V call is TRBV5-1, the J call TRBJ1-1, with D possibly being TRBD1 (5 bases). Trimming took off 0 bases at V and 0 bases at J, with 12 bases between the two ends. The CDR3 totals 16 residues. Germline V gives CDR1 SGHRS, CDR2 YFSETQ. The chain's CDR3 is CASSLAWDGLNTEAFF. The DNA for the CDR3 is TGCGCCAGCAGCTTGGCCTGGGACGGATTGAACACTGAAGCTTTCTTT.

The V call is TRBV19, the J call TRBJ2-1; no clear D. This CDR3 has 13 residues. V dropped 5 bases and J dropped 7 bases, with 12 bases sitting between them. Per the germline V gene, CDR1 is LNHDA and CDR2 is SQIVND (reference sequence). CDR3 amino acids: CASSYSGWNEQFF. The CDR3 nucleotides are TGTGCCAGTAGTTATTCGGGTTGGAATGAGCAGTTCTTC.

The CDR3 is CASRGPGGSEAFF. CDR3 nucleotides: TGCGCCAGCAGAGGTCCAGGGGGCAGTGAAGCTTTCTTT. The J gene is TRBJ1-1, the V gene TRBV4-1; 8 bases agree with TRBD1. Trimming at V came to 6 bases and at J to 7 bases, leaving 7 bases not matched to a gene. The germline gives CDR1 MGHRA, CDR2 YSYEKL. The CDR3 covers 13 residues.

This clonotype was seen a handful of times. The rearrangement links TRBV6-6 to TRBJ1-5; D possibly corresponds to TRBD1 (5 bases). The germline V and J ends were trimmed by 6 bases and 6 bases, with 18 bases remaining between them. Germline V gene data show CDR1 as MNHNY and CDR2 as SVGAGI (reference sequence). The CDR3 is 15 amino acids. For the CDR3, the DNA is TGTGCCAGCAGAGTTACTGCTGGGGGAGGTCAGCCCCAGCATTTT. It specifies CASRVTAGGGQPQHF.

This sequence joins TRBV29-1 and TRBJ1-4; no clear D. CDR1 is SQVTM and CDR2 is ANQGSEA in the germline V gene. V shed 6 bases and J shed 1 base, with 12 bases lying between them. This CDR3 region has 14 residues. The CDR3 loop is CSVDPWGTNEKLFF. The CDR3 nucleotides are TGCAGCGTAGACCCGTGGGGAACTAATGAAAAACTGTTTTTT.

The sample holds many counts of this clonotype. V gene TRBV7-9 combines with J gene TRBJ2-6; D is unresolved. CDR3 size: 14 residues. Germline V gene lookup returns CDR1 SEHNR and CDR2 FQNEAQ (reference sequence). The ends were cut back, 2 bases at V and 4 bases at J, with 6 bases in the middle. The CDR3 here is CASSLSWGANVLTF. The CDR3 DNA reads TGTGCCAGCAGCTTATCGTGGGGGGCCAACGTCCTGACTTTC.

The chain couples TRBV5-4 to TRBJ1-2; the match to TRBD1 covers 7 bases. Germline lookup yields CDR1 SGHNT and CDR2 YYREEE (reference sequence). The V segment lost 4 bases and the J segment 6 bases; nucleotides outside the gene matches: 9. CDR3 length equals 14 residues. CDR3 residues: CASSPRTGGHGYTF. For the CDR3, the DNA is TGTGCCAGCAGCCCACGGACAGGTGGCCATGGCTACACCTTC.

The chain is built from TRBV10-2 and TRBJ2-1; D remains unclear. V lost 2 bases, J lost 6 bases, and 14 bases lay in between. Germline CDR1 is WSHSY and CDR2 is SAAADI. CDR3 length equals 15 residues. CDR3 amino acids: CASSETRFPGNEQFF. CDR3 in DNA: TGCGCCAGCAGTGAGACGCGATTCCCCGGCAATGAGCAGTTCTTC.

This clonotype was found many times. This chain joins TRBV29-1 and TRBJ2-2; D is uncertain. In germline, CDR1 is SQVTM, CDR2 ANQGSEA. The CDR3 sequence is 14 residues long. With 5 bases removed from V and 5 bases from J, the gap between germline ends came to 15 bases. This CDR3 reads CSVLEQAYTGELFF. The CDR3 nucleotides are TGCAGCGTTCTGGAGCAGGCTTATACCGGGGAGCTGTTTTTT.

In this sample, this clonotype turned up many times. The rearrangement joins TRBV7-6 to TRBJ1-4; no clear D gene. Per the germline V gene, CDR1 is SGHVS and CDR2 is FNYEAQ. The ends were cut back, 7 bases at V and 4 bases at J, with 7 bases in the middle. The CDR3 length is 12 residues. CDR3 bases: TGTGCCAGCAAAGGACTTAATGAAAAACTGTTTTTT. Translation: CASKGLNEKLFF. Based on the CDR3 plus reference TRBV7-6 and TRBJ1-4, the full variable domain is GAGVSQSPRYKVTKRGQDVALRCDPISGHVSLYWYRQALGQGPEFLTYFNYEAQQDKSGLPNDRFSAERPEGSISTLTIQRTEQRDSAMYRCASKGLNEKLFFGSGTQLSVL.

This clonotype was counted at least ten times. The rearrangement joins TRBV7-2 to TRBJ2-5; D is uncertain. Germline V gives CDR1 SGHTA, CDR2 FQGNSA. Trimming removed 5 bases at V and 7 bases at J, with 14 bases between. The CDR3 loop spans 13 amino acids. The CDR3 here is CASSPMILGTQYF. The DNA of the CDR3 is TGTGCCAGCAGCCCTATGATCCTTGGGACCCAGTACTTC.

The sample holds many counts of this clonotype. The rearrangement joins TRBV3-1 to TRBJ2-5; D is undetermined. The CDR3 length is 13 residues. Trimming stripped 4 bases from V and 5 bases from J, with 11 bases between. CDR1 LGHDT and CDR2 YNNKEL come from the germline V gene (reference sequence). In DNA form, the CDR3 reads TGTGCCAGCAGCCCACGGTCCGGGGAGACCCAGTACTTC. It encodes CASSPRSGETQYF.

This clonotype was counted a few times. The chain recombines TRBV12-2 with TRBJ2-7; whether TRBD1, the table's D call, matches the DNA was not checked. TRBV12-2 is shown as a pseudogene. The CDR3 has 15 amino acids. The CDR3 DNA reads TGTGCAAGTCGTCCGTATAGGGACGACCCGACCGAGCAGTACTTC. Protein: CASRPYRDDPTEQYF.

This clonotype was recorded at least ten times. The chain has TRBV5-1 and TRBJ2-5; tentative D call: TRBD2 (6 bases). Germline CDR1 and CDR2: SGHRS and YFSETQ. There are 17 residues in the CDR3. Trimming cost V 4 bases and J 3 bases, with 22 bases left between them. This chain's CDR3 is CASSAGWASPGEETQYF. The CDR3 bases are TGCGCCAGCAGCGCAGGATGGGCGTCACCGGGGGAAGAGACCCAGTACTTC. The full variable domain, rest sourced from reference TRBV5-1 and TRBJ2-5, is KAGVTQTPRYLIKTRGQQVTLSCSPISGHRSVSWYQQTPGQGLQFLFEYFSETQRNKGNFPGRFSGRQFSNSRSEMNVSTLELGDSALYLCASSAGWASPGEETQYFGPGTRLLVL.

The chain is built from TRBV5-6 and TRBJ2-2, with 16 bases that match TRBD2. The junction had 12 bases not matched to a gene; V was cut back by 3 bases and J by 7 bases. The CDR3 runs to 19 residues. CDR1 SGHDT and CDR2 YYEEEE come from the germline V gene. The CDR3 DNA sequence: TGTGCCAGCAGCTCGGGACTAGCGGGAGGGCTAAACTTCTTCGGGGAGCTGTTTTTT. Translated: CASSSGLAGGLNFFGELFF.